This TCR beta chain was retrieved from a study of Ad26.COV2.S vaccination and SARS-CoV-2 variants. Background on the study: Ad26.COV2.S given intramuscularly, once or twice 56 days apart.

The CDR3 is 16 residues long. The ends were cut back, 1 base at V and 1 base at J, with 14 bases in the middle. Germline assignment: CDR1 KGHSH and CDR2 LQKENI. Data came from immunoSEQ multiplex PCR; TCRdb stores just in-frame clones and leaves some out. The sample includes 300,000 to 400,000 clones, around 90% of them seen just once. Treatment denoted: 15 to 20 received Ad26.COV2.S at low or high dose, single or two shots; about 5 received placebo; per-sample allocation not given. Day 63 following the first vaccine or placebo injection was when the samples were taken. Study-wide results and caveats: Participants in the vaccine arm had higher spike-specific TCR breadth; placebo recipients had lower.

Concerning this clone itself: Its specificity is unknown.

The TCR was taken from a person between 18 and 59 years old who received the Ad26.COV2.S COVID-19 vaccine or a placebo. Sequencing used peripheral blood, obtained in a trial of Ad26.COV2.S vaccine versus placebo. V usage is TRBV18 and J usage is TRBJ2-7, with D possibly TRBD1 on 6 matching bases. The CDR3 nucleotides are TGTGCCAGCTCACCACTTTCGCAGGGGATATCCTACGAGCAGTACTTC. Its protein is CASSPLSQGISYEQYF. Drawing the rest from reference TRBV18 and TRBJ2-7, the complete variable domain is NAGVMQNPRHLVRRRGQEARLRCSPMKGHSHVYWYRQLPEEGLKFMVYLQKENIIDESGMPKERFSAEFPKEGPSILRIQQVVRGDSAAYFCASSPLSQGISYEQYFGPGTRLTVT.